This TCR beta chain was documented in a study of cytomegalovirus exposure and HLA in healthy donors. General observations from the study: Indistinguishable V segments, including TRBV6-2 and TRBV6-3, were excluded.

This clone was seen only a few times. Its antigen remains unknown. This CDR3 spans 15 amino acids. Germline trimming cut 3 bases from V and 6 bases from J; bases unmatched to any gene: 4. The germline CDR1 and CDR2 sequences are SGHVS and FQNEAQ. The PCR used 60 Vbeta and 13 Jbeta primers. The repertoire was sequenced with immunoSEQ multiplex PCR; TCRdb's copy has only in-frame clones and lacks some. The sample contains around 100,000 clones, roughly 80% of which appear only once. What was sequenced was PBMCs. The chain employs TRBV7-8 and TRBJ1-5; the match to TRBD1 covers 11 bases. The sequence was collected from a female donor in good health and CMV-seropositive. CDR3 residues: CASSFWDRGTQPQHF. The CDR3 nucleotides are TGTGCCAGCAGCTTTTGGGACAGGGGGACTCAGCCCCAGCATTTT.